These 9 T cell receptor beta chains came from one sample sequenced in a study of brain T cells in children with intractable seizures. Assay used: immunoSEQ multiplex PCR; TCRdb lists only in-frame clones, some missing. Of 340,000 or so clones in the sample, over 90% were seen once. Time point reported: blood from clinic visit 5 months post-surgery; TSC patient then seizure free. The input for sequencing was peripheral blood, taken 5 to 6 months after surgery. These receptors all come from a boy under three years old with tuberous sclerosis and intractable seizures.

The chain employs TRBV19 and TRBJ2-2, with a weak D call TRBD2 (5 bases). V was trimmed by 1 base and J by 6 bases, leaving 18 bases between them. This CDR3 has 17 amino acids. CDR1 is LNHDA, CDR2 SQIVND, per germline (reference sequence). The CDR3 loop is CASSIGTARVRAGELFF. CDR3 nucleotide sequence: TGTGCCAGTAGTATAGGGACCGCGAGGGTTAGGGCCGGGGAGCTGTTTTTT.

This clone appeared a single time. The chain links TRBV4-1 to TRBJ2-6; TRBD2 is a possible D gene (5 bases). The V end lost 3 bases, the J end lost 2 bases, and 5 bases lay between the germline ends. This CDR3 has 14 amino acids. Germline-derived CDR1 and CDR2 are MGHRA and YSYEKL. The CDR3 DNA is TGCGCCAGCAGCCAGAGGGCTGGGGCCAACGTCCTGACTTTC. Translation: CASSQRAGANVLTF.

The V and J genes are TRBV9 and TRBJ2-3; TRBD1 is a possible D gene (5 bases). The CDR3 length is 13 residues. Germline-derived CDR1 and CDR2 are SGDLS and YYNGEE. The germline V and J ends were trimmed by 2 bases and 6 bases, with 10 bases remaining between them. The CDR3 reads CASSVGQADTQYF. The CDR3 bases are TGTGCCAGCAGCGTGGGGCAGGCGGATACGCAGTATTTT.

The chain joins TRBV21-1 to TRBJ1-2; TRBD1, the D gene given by the table, was not confirmed from the DNA. TRBV21-1 is deemed a pseudogene. This CDR3 is 17 amino acids long. In nucleotides, the CDR3 is TGTGCCAGCAGCAAAGTACAGAGGCGGACAGGGTACTATGGCTACACCTTC. Protein product: CASSKVQRRTGYYGYTF.

Only one count was recorded for this clone. This chain connects TRBV7-6 to TRBJ2-7; no clear D. The CDR3 length is 13 residues. V dropped 1 base and J dropped 4 bases, with 8 bases sitting between them. The germline CDR1 and CDR2 sequences are SGHVS and FNYEAQ. DNA of the CDR3: TGTGCCAGCAGCTTAGGGCTTTCGTACGAGCAGTACTTC. This gives the protein CASSLGLSYEQYF.

The V gene is TRBV30, the J gene TRBJ1-4; D not certain. The V and J ends lost 4 bases and 8 bases respectively, with 11 bases between them. Germline-derived CDR1 and CDR2 are GTSNPN and SVGIG (reference sequence). CDR3 length: 12 amino acids. CDR3 in amino acids: CAWNNGGEKLFF. The CDR3 coding sequence is TGTGCCTGGAATAACGGAGGGGAAAAACTGTTTTTT.

The rearrangement uses TRBV19 and TRBJ2-5; 10 nucleotides align to TRBD1. In germline, CDR1 is LNHDA, CDR2 SQIVND (reference sequence). The CDR3 sequence is 17 residues long. V dropped 5 bases and J dropped 5; count of bases not matched to a gene: 14. CDR3 sequence reads: CASSLSTGQGGWETQYF. CDR3 nucleotide sequence: TGTGCCAGTAGTCTTTCTACAGGACAGGGGGGTTGGGAGACCCAGTACTTC.

V is TRBV11-2 and J is TRBJ2-7, with D possibly called TRBD1 or TRBD2 (5 bases each). V lost 1 base and J 3 bases, leaving 13 bases between the germline ends. The CDR3 has 15 residues. Germline V gives CDR1 SGHAT, CDR2 FQNNGV. The CDR3 region is CASSLAGTDLYEQYF. DNA of the CDR3: TGTGCCAGCAGCTTAGCGGGGACGGACCTCTACGAGCAGTACTTC.

The chain is built from TRBV30 and TRBJ2-6; D is undetermined. The CDR3 extends over 15 amino acids. Germline lookup yields CDR1 GTSNPN and CDR2 SVGIG (reference sequence). V lost 7 bases and J 4 bases, leaving 17 bases between the germline ends. The chain's CDR3 is CALSSRTWGANVLTF. DNA for the CDR3: TGTGCCTTGTCATCCCGGACGTGGGGGGCCAACGTCCTGACTTTC.